This T cell receptor beta chain came from a study of cytomegalovirus exposure and HLA in healthy donors. V gave up 5 bases and J gave up 6 bases; unmatched junction bases: 21. CDR1 and CDR2 from the germline V gene are GTSNPN and SVGIG (reference sequence). This CDR3 has 18 residues. In the case of this clone: Its target is unknown.

The study ran its PCR with 60 Vbeta and 13 Jbeta primers. Measured with immunoSEQ multiplex PCR; TCRdb has only the in-frame clones, and not every one. This table holds under 130,000 clones, about 78% found once. Study-level findings and limits: The majority of CMV-associated TCR beta chains were reported as apparently HLA-restricted in a later analysis.

The sequenced sample was PBMCs. This TCR derives from a man aged 25 to 45 in good health and CMV-seronegative. The rearrangement links TRBV30 to TRBJ2-7, with TRBD2 matching 11 bases. The CDR3 reads CAWRSGPRWLAGGGEQYF. As DNA, the CDR3 is TGTGCCTGGCGAAGTGGCCCCAGGTGGCTAGCGGGAGGTGGCGAGCAGTACTTC.